This passage covers 2 T cell receptor beta chains from one sample sequenced in a study of cytomegalovirus exposure and HLA in healthy donors. 60 Vbeta and 13 Jbeta primers were used in PCR. TCRdb's copy holds only in-frame clones and misses some; the assay was immunoSEQ multiplex PCR. The table lists approximately 160,000 clones, more than 70% of them singletons. The sequenced sample was PBMCs. Receptors originate from a boy younger than 10 in good health and CMV-seronegative.

A single count supports this clone. The chain carries TRBV5-1 and TRBJ2-7; D is ambiguous. The CDR3 covers 14 residues. Looked up from germline, CDR1 is SGHRS and CDR2 is YFSETQ. Between the trimmed V and J ends, which lost 0 bases and 3 bases, there was a span of 10 bases. CDR3 residues: CASSLDSQNYEQYF. Here the CDR3 DNA reads TGCGCCAGCAGCTTGGACAGCCAAAACTACGAGCAGTACTTC.

The chain links TRBV5-1 to TRBJ1-4; 8 bases line up with TRBD1. Germline lookup yields CDR1 SGHRS and CDR2 YFSETQ. The ends lost 2 bases at V and 3 bases at J; junction bases unmatched: 6. This CDR3 region has 16 residues. The CDR3 protein is CASSFQGAVSNEKLFF. CDR3 DNA sequence: TGCGCCAGCAGCTTCCAGGGGGCTGTCTCTAATGAAAAACTGTTTTTT.